The rows below give T cell receptor beta chains drawn from one sample of a study of T cells in Graves' hyperthyroidism and ophthalmopathy. TCRdb processed the multiplex PCR reads anew with MiXCR; each CDR3 protein has one entry. The profile covers some 550,000 distinct CDR3 sequences, with around 16% appearing a single time and roughly 3% taken by the ten largest. The sequencing sample was made of blood. Every receptor here comes from a middle-aged woman with Graves' ophthalmopathy. The CDR3 runs from the conserved cysteine through the conserved F or W. The D gene is left open where the match is weak. Expanded clones are given a class, and other clones once, few, many or no size at all.

clone_size | j_call | d_call | v_call | cdr3_nt | cdr3_aa
few | TRBJ1-4 | TRBD1 | TRBV28 | TGTGCCAGCAGTTTATTTGGACAGGGGGCGCAAAGAGAAAAACTGTTTTTT | CASSLFGQGAQREKLFF
few | TRBJ1-1 | TRBD1 | TRBV2 | TGTGCCAGCAGGGGACAGGGTCTGATGAACACTGAAGCTTTCTTT | CASRGQGLMNTEAFF
many | TRBJ1-5 | - | TRBV6-1 | TGTGCCAGCAGCTATGGGCCCAATCAGCCCCAGCATTTT | CASSYGPNQPQHF
many | TRBJ2-4 | TRBD1 | TRBV7-2 | TGTGCCAGCAGCTGGGACAGGGCTAACATTCAGTACTTC | CASSWDRANIQYF
few | TRBJ2-1 | - | TRBV7-2 | TGTGCCAGCAGCTACTCTAGGGCGAGCTCCTACAATGAGCAGTTCTTC | CASSYSRASSYNEQFF
- | TRBJ2-2 | TRBD2 | TRBV29-1 | TGCAGCGTTAGCTCTCCGGGACTAGCGGGAGAAAACACCGGGGAGCTGTTTTTT | CSVSSPGLAGENTGELFF
many | TRBJ2-1 | TRBD2 | TRBV20-1 | TGCAGTGCCGTGCAAGTAGGACTAGCATTTGAGCAGTTCTTC | CSAVQVGLAFEQFF
many | TRBJ1-1 | TRBD1 | TRBV11-1 | TGTGCCAGCAGCAGACAGGGGATTGAAGCTTTCTTT | CASSRQGIEAFF
many | TRBJ2-5 | TRBD1 | TRBV2 | TGTGCCGGAAAACAGACCGCCAGGAGACAGGGGGTGGAGACCCAGTACTTC | CAGKQTARRQGVETQYF
many | TRBJ2-2 | - | TRBV29-1 | TGCAGCGTGTCCTTTTCCGGAACTCGGACCGGGGAGCTGTTTTTT | CSVSFSGTRTGELFF
few | TRBJ2-5 | TRBD2 | TRBV20-1 | TGCAGTGGATGGCTAGCGGGAGGCAAGTGGTCCCAGTACTTC | CSGWLAGGKWSQYF
many | TRBJ1-1 | - | TRBV3-1 | TGTGCCAGCAGTCGGGCGTCAGGGAACACTGAAGCTTTCTTT | CASSRASGNTEAFF
- | TRBJ2-5 | TRBD2 | TRBV5-1 | TGCGCCAGTCAGACCATAACCGGGACTAATCAAGAGACCCAGTACTTC | CASQTITGTNQETQYF
- | TRBJ1-2 | TRBD1 | TRBV18 | TGTGCCAGCTCCGACAGGGTCGGCGGCTACACCTTC | CASSDRVGGYTF
many | TRBJ1-1 | - | TRBV15 | TGTGCCACTTATCCGGGACCCTCGGGGGGAGGCACTGAAGCTTTCTTT | CATYPGPSGGGTEAFF
- | TRBJ2-2 | TRBD1 | TRBV6-1 | TGTGCCAGCCGGGACAGGGCCACCGGGGAGCTGTTTTTT | CASRDRATGELFF
- | TRBJ2-7 | TRBD2 | TRBV5-1 | TGCGCCAGCAGCCCGGGGGGGCTTATTTTCGACGAGCAGTACTTC | CASSPGGLIFDEQYF
many | TRBJ2-3 | - | TRBV11-2 | TGTGCCAGCAGCTTGAGACTTTCCACAGATACGCAGTATTTT | CASSLRLSTDTQYF
many | TRBJ2-5 | - | TRBV3-1 | TGTGCCAGCAGTAATTCCCTCCGGGACGCCCAAGAGACCCAGTACTTC | CASSNSLRDAQETQYF
many | TRBJ2-5 | TRBD2 | TRBV2 | TGTGCCAGCTGCGGGGGGGGCGAGACCCAGTACTTC | CASCGGGETQYF
few | TRBJ2-3 | - | TRBV3-1 | TGTGCCAGCAGCCAAGATGGGCCTAGCGTTCCAGATACGCAGTATTTT | CASSQDGPSVPDTQYF
few | TRBJ2-3 | TRBD1 | TRBV5-1 | TGCGCCAGCGGGACAGGGGGCACAGATACGCAGTATTTT | CASGTGGTDTQYF
few | TRBJ2-4 | - | TRBV6-1 | TGTGCCAGCAGTCGGACGGAGACCCCAAACATTCAGTACTTC | CASSRTETPNIQYF
many | TRBJ1-3 | - | TRBV5-1 | TGCGCCAGCAGCTTGGCCGAGGGGTACTCTGGAAACACCATATATTTT | CASSLAEGYSGNTIYF
- | TRBJ2-2 | TRBD2 | TRBV6-1 | TGTGCCAGCAGCACCCTGGGGTGGGAGGGCCTTCCCGGGGAGCTGTTTTTT | CASSTLGWEGLPGELFF
few | TRBJ2-3 | - | TRBV7-9 | TGTGCCAGCAGCAAACAGGCGACAGATACGCAGTATTTT | CASSKQATDTQYF
- | TRBJ2-1 | - | TRBV20-1 | TGCAGTGCGGGGGGGGGCTCGGACAATGAGCAGTTCTTC | CSAGGGSDNEQFF
- | TRBJ2-1 | TRBD2 | TRBV5-4 | TGTGCCAGCAGCTTTGGTGGCGGGGGGGCGTACAATGAGCAGTTCTTC | CASSFGGGGAYNEQFF
few | TRBJ1-5 | - | TRBV28 | TGTGCCAGCAGTTTACCCCGGGGCAGTTTGGAGCCCCAGCATTTT | CASSLPRGSLEPQHF
many | TRBJ2-7 | - | TRBV28 | TGCGCCAGCAGCTCCGGGTCCTCCTACGAGCAGTACTTC | CASSSGSSYEQYF
- | TRBJ1-1 | - | TRBV30 | TGTGCCTGGGGTCAACAGGGAGGCACTGAAGCTTTCTTT | CAWGQQGGTEAFF
many | TRBJ2-7 | TRBD2 | TRBV6-1 | TGTGCCAGCAGTCGGACTAGCGGGGGCTCCTACGAGCAGTACTTC | CASSRTSGGSYEQYF
many | TRBJ2-3 | TRBD2 | TRBV18 | TGTGCCAGCAGTCCTCGGACTAGCGGGAGCACAGATACGCAGTATTTT | CASSPRTSGSTDTQYF
- | TRBJ1-1 | - | TRBV6-1 | TGTGCCAGCAGCCCCTCGGAGAAGAACACTGAAGCTTTCTTT | CASSPSEKNTEAFF
many | TRBJ2-3 | - | TRBV7-9 | TGTGCCAGCAGCTCTACGCTCACAGATACGCAGTATTTT | CASSSTLTDTQYF
few | TRBJ1-4 | - | TRBV10-3 | TGTGCCATCAGTGAGTCTGGGACGGCAAATGAAAAACTGTTTTTT | CAISESGTANEKLFF
few | TRBJ2-7 | TRBD2 | TRBV20-1 | TGCAGTGCTAGAGACCCTCGGACTAGCGCGTCCTACGAGCAGTACTTC | CSARDPRTSASYEQYF
- | TRBJ2-7 | - | TRBV5-6 | TGTGCCAGCAGCCTCAGGGACTACGAGCAGTACTTC | CASSLRDYEQYF
many | TRBJ2-1 | TRBD1 | TRBV4-1 | TGCGCCAGCAGCCAACCGCCACAACGACAGGGGCGAGATGAGCAGTTCTTC | CASSQPPQRQGRDEQFF
- | TRBJ2-2 | - | TRBV7-9 | TGTGCCAGCAGGAAACCCGGGCGGAACACCGGGGAGCTGTTTTTT | CASRKPGRNTGELFF
few | TRBJ2-2 | - | TRBV5-1 | TGCGCCAGCCAGTCGGGGGAGCTGCACACCGGGGAGCTGTTTTTT | CASQSGELHTGELFF
many | TRBJ1-2 | - | TRBV30 | TGTGCCTGGAGCCCAGGAGGCTATGGCTACACCTTC | CAWSPGGYGYTF
few | TRBJ1-1 | - | TRBV5-1 | TGCGCCAGCAGCTTGCAGGGAGGGGTTGAAGCTTTCTTT | CASSLQGGVEAFF
few | TRBJ2-1 | - | TRBV7-2 | TGTGCCAGCAGCTTAAGCCCTCACTACAATGAGCAGTTCTTC | CASSLSPHYNEQFF
many | TRBJ2-1 | - | TRBV2 | TGTGCCAGCAGTACCGACCCATCCCCCTACAATGAGCAGTTCTTC | CASSTDPSPYNEQFF
- | TRBJ1-3 | - | TRBV2 | TGTGCCAGCAGCCGACTCATGGCCCCGGGCGGTGGAAACACCATATATTTT | CASSRLMAPGGGNTIYF